Following are 17 T cell receptor beta chains from one sample sequenced in a study of shared clonotypes between healthy human individuals. Assay used: immunoSEQ multiplex PCR; TCRdb lists only in-frame clones, some missing. The profile covers over 800,000 clones, with 80% to 95% appearing a single time and approximately 25% taken by the ten largest. CD45RO-negative cells were positively selected for CCR7, leaving out terminally differentiated effector memory CD45RA+ cells. Sequenced sample: naive CD8+ T cells sorted from blood. These receptors came from a man younger than 40 in good health.

The chain has TRBV27 and TRBJ2-1, with TRBD2 identical over 16 bases. J lost 7 bases, V lost 4 bases, and 4 bases had no gene match. CDR3 size: 16 residues. Germline values: CDR1 MNHEY, CDR2 SMNVEV (reference sequence). CDR3 DNA: TGTGCCAGCAGTTCCGGGACTAGCGGGAGGGGGAATGAGCAGTTCTTC. Translating gives CASSSGTSGRGNEQFF.

The gene calls are TRBV6-6 and TRBJ1-1, with TRBD1 matching over 7 bases. Trimming removed 5 bases from V and 1 base from J; junction bases left unmatched: 7. CDR1 and CDR2 from the germline V gene are MNHNY and SVGAGI (reference sequence). The CDR3 loop spans 15 amino acids. The CDR3 protein is CASSTDRATNTEAFF. The CDR3 region has the DNA TGTGCCAGCAGTACTGACAGGGCGACGAACACTGAAGCTTTCTTT.

V and J are TRBV27 and TRBJ2-3; TRBD1 matches 9 bases. The germline V gene encodes CDR1 MNHEY and CDR2 SMNVEV (reference sequence). The V gene end was trimmed by 6 bases and the J gene end by 3 bases; junction bases not matched to a gene: 13. CDR3 length: 17 residues. The CDR3 sequence: CASSPQSGQGGTDTQYF. The CDR3 DNA is TGTGCCAGCAGCCCGCAATCGGGACAGGGTGGTACAGATACGCAGTATTTT.

V is TRBV7-2 and J is TRBJ2-1; TRBD1 matches 7 bases. The J segment lost 7 bases and the V segment lost 5 bases, leaving 14 bases of the junction unmatched. Germline assignment: CDR1 SGHTA and CDR2 FQGNSA. There are 16 residues in the CDR3. Here the CDR3 DNA reads TGTGCCAGCAGCCTCAGACAGGGCCGCCCTAGTAATGAGCAGTTCTTC. Protein product: CASSLRQGRPSNEQFF. The whole variable domain, filled in from reference TRBV7-2 and TRBJ2-1, reads GAGVSQSPSNKVTEKGKDVELRCDPISGHTALYWYRQSLGQGLEFLIYFQGNSAPDKSGLPSDRFSAERTGGSVSTLTIQRTQQEDSAVYLCASSLRQGRPSNEQFFGPGTRLTVL.

The chain couples TRBV11-2 to TRBJ1-5; D might be TRBD1 (6 bases). Trimming removed 5 bases from V and 6 bases from J, with 17 bases in between. Germline CDR1 SGHAT, CDR2 FQNNGV. The length of the CDR3 is 15 residues. CDR3 loop: CASSPGVTTLQPQHF. The CDR3 DNA follows: TGTGCCAGCAGCCCAGGGGTTACTACCCTTCAGCCCCAGCATTTT.

This chain joins TRBV14 and TRBJ2-5; the D is unclear. The germline V gene encodes CDR1 SGHDN and CDR2 FVKESK. The CDR3 extends over 13 amino acids. Trimming shortened V by 3 bases and J by 7 bases, and 12 bases separated the two germline ends. CDR3 in DNA: TGTGCCAGCAGCCAGGCTTTCCTGGGGACCCAGTACTTC. This gives the protein CASSQAFLGTQYF.

The chain has TRBV18 and TRBJ2-7; 11 bases match TRBD2. Trimming cost V 4 bases and J 1 base; bases outside gene matches: 3. The CDR3 is 15 residues long. Per germline, CDR1 KGHSH and CDR2 LQKENI. This chain's CDR3 is CASSLRTSGSYEQYF. CDR3 coding DNA: TGTGCCAGCTCACTAAGGACTAGCGGGTCCTACGAGCAGTACTTC.

The V gene is TRBV28, the J gene TRBJ2-1; 7 nucleotides agree with TRBD2. The CDR3 length is 14 residues. V shed 4 bases and J 5 bases; nucleotides not matched to a gene: 5. Germline loops: CDR1 MDHEN, CDR2 SYDVKM. The DNA of the CDR3 is TGTGCCAGCAGTTCCCGAGCGGGAAACAATGAGCAGTTCTTC. It codes for CASSSRAGNNEQFF. The full variable domain, its missing parts supplied by reference TRBV28 and TRBJ2-1, is DVKVTQSSRYLVKRTGEKVFLECVQDMDHENMFWYRQDPGLGLRLIYFSYDVKMKEKGDIPEGYSVSREKKERFSLILESASTNQTSMYLCASSSRAGNNEQFFGPGTRLTVL.

The chain combines TRBV28 with TRBJ1-5; 7 bases map to TRBD1. The germline V gene has CDR1 MDHEN and CDR2 SYDVKM. The CDR3 covers 14 residues. V gave up 6 bases and J gave up 6 bases; unmatched junction bases: 8. For the CDR3, the DNA is TGTGCCAGCAGGGTCTTACAGGGGACTCAGCCCCAGCATTTT. Its protein is CASRVLQGTQPQHF. The full variable domain, its missing parts supplied by reference TRBV28 and TRBJ1-5, is DVKVTQSSRYLVKRTGEKVFLECVQDMDHENMFWYRQDPGLGLRLIYFSYDVKMKEKGDIPEGYSVSREKKERFSLILESASTNQTSMYLCASRVLQGTQPQHFGDGTRLSIL.

The J gene is TRBJ2-3, the V gene TRBV7-2; 9 nucleotides align to TRBD2. V lost 1 base to trimming and J lost 6 bases; unmatched junction nucleotides: 14. From germline, CDR1 is SGHTA and CDR2 FQGNSA. The CDR3 totals 18 residues. The CDR3 DNA sequence: TGTGCCAGCAGCTTAGTAGGAGGATCTAGCGGGATTTCCGATACGCAGTATTTT. The encoded protein is CASSLVGGSSGISDTQYF.

A note on this clone: The same CDR3 also results from other DNA sequences found in this sample. The gene calls are TRBV7-9 and TRBJ1-1; no firm D call. The germline gives CDR1 SEHNR, CDR2 FQNEAQ (reference sequence). The CDR3 consists of 11 residues. The V end was cut by 5 bases, the J end by 2 bases, with 3 bases between. In DNA form, the CDR3 reads TGTGCCAGCAGCCTCAACACTGAAGCTTTCTTT. Translating gives CASSLNTEAFF.

The chain has TRBV28 and TRBJ2-2, with 11 bases aligning to TRBD2. V lost 3 bases and J lost 3; bases outside the gene matches: 9. The CDR3 runs 18 residues. CDR1 and CDR2 from the germline V gene are MDHEN and SYDVKM. In DNA form, the CDR3 reads TGTGCCAGCAGTTTGGGCCTAGCGGGAGGCAAGGACACCGGGGAGCTGTTTTTT. Its translation is CASSLGLAGGKDTGELFF.

V and J are TRBV28 and TRBJ2-5, with 10 bases aligning to TRBD2. CDR1 is MDHEN, CDR2 SYDVKM, per germline. The length of the CDR3 is 19 residues. With V trimmed by 6 bases and J by 2 bases, 18 bases remained unmatched. The DNA for the CDR3 is TGTGCCAGCAGGGGACCAGGGGGAACTAGCGGGACGGGGCAAGAGACCCAGTACTTC. Translating it yields CASRGPGGTSGTGQETQYF.

The chain has TRBV27 and TRBJ2-1; TRBD2 aligns across 14 bases. This CDR3 has 21 residues. CDR1 and CDR2 from the germline V gene are MNHEY and SMNVEV (reference sequence). Trimming removed 0 bases from V and 10 bases from J; junction bases left unmatched: 20. CDR3 in amino acids: CASSLSGTGLAGAPAGYEQFF. The CDR3 DNA follows: TGTGCCAGCAGTTTATCGGGAACGGGACTAGCGGGAGCCCCCGCGGGCTACGAGCAGTTCTTC.

This clone has only one observation. The CDR3 DNA is TGTGCCAGCAGCACGCGGGGCAGCGCGAACACCGGGGAGCTGTTTTTT. Its protein is CASSTRGSANTGELFF. The rearrangement links TRBV11-3 to TRBJ2-2, with a possible D match to TRBD2 (6 bases). Trimming cost V 5 bases and J 0 bases, with 13 bases left between them. The CDR3 is made up of 16 amino acids. CDR1 and CDR2 from the germline V gene are SGHNT and YENEEA.

This rearrangement joins TRBV14 to TRBJ2-2, with D tentatively TRBD1 (6 bases). V lost 8 bases to trimming and J lost 5 bases, with 12 bases between them. The germline CDR1 and CDR2 sequences are SGHDN and FVKESK. The CDR3 runs 13 residues. This CDR3 reads CASRLQGTGELFF. The DNA for the CDR3 is TGTGCCAGCCGCTTACAGGGAACCGGGGAGCTGTTTTTT.

The V gene is TRBV4-1, the J gene TRBJ2-1; 11 positions agree with TRBD2. V trimming: 5 bases; J trimming: 4 bases; junction bases outside the gene matches: 4. CDR3 length: 15 amino acids. The V gene's germline CDR1 is MGHRA and CDR2 YSYEKL. The CDR3 region is CASSYVAGGYNEQFF. CDR3 DNA: TGCGCCAGCAGCTACGTAGCGGGAGGGTACAATGAGCAGTTCTTC.